Sequencing of this T cell receptor beta chain was carried out in a study of blood T cell repertoires in COVID-19. Across the study: COVID-19 samples, acute and convalescent, were from the United States, Italy and Spain. Sources were T cells, B-cell-depleted T cells, or PBMCs; the material itself was cDNA or gDNA.

Authors' analysis steps: Amplification with reference gene primers provided the estimates of nucleated cell counts. Sequenced by immunoSEQ multiplex PCR; TCRdb stores in-frame clones only, minus some. V and J calls plus clone size are reproduced from that table; the DNA served to infer D and trimming. The sample carries about 190,000 clones, 65% to 80% recorded once. The receptor was derived from a woman in her 50s with acute or convalescent COVID-19. The sample consisted of peripheral blood.

CDR3 region: CASSATGDQPQHF. The CDR3 nucleotides are TGTGCCAGCTCAGCGACAGGGGATCAGCCCCAGCATTTT. This chain uses TRBV18 with TRBJ1-5, with 8 bases that match TRBD1. Germline V CDR1 and CDR2: KGHSH, LQKENI. This CDR3 contains 13 residues. Trimming removed 5 bases from V and 5 bases from J; junction bases left unmatched: 2.